The 23 T cell receptor beta chains in this list originate from one sample, sequenced in a study of T cell clones after liver transplantation. Profiled with immunoSEQ multiplex PCR; TCRdb holds only in-frame clones, not every one. The sample consists of around 60,000 clones, 71% of them appearing once. The starting material was CD4+ T cells from blood, obtained before liver transplant. The source is a human donor who received a liver transplant.

This clone was counted ten times or more. The V and J genes are TRBV28 and TRBJ2-7, with 9 bases aligning to TRBD2. The CDR3 loop spans 15 amino acids. V was clipped by 4 bases and J by 3 bases; unmatched bases: 7. Germline assignment: CDR1 MDHEN and CDR2 SYDVKM. CDR3 amino acids: CASSSAGTSIYEQYF. CDR3 in DNA: TGTGCCAGCAGTTCAGCCGGGACTAGCATCTACGAGCAGTACTTC.

V usage is TRBV6-1 and J usage is TRBJ2-5; weak D call: TRBD2 (5 bases). Germline V gene sequence: CDR1 MNHNS, CDR2 SASEGT. The CDR3 loop spans 13 amino acids. V shed 2 bases and J shed 3 bases, with 7 bases lying between them. The CDR3 sequence: CASSEWTEETQYF. The CDR3 DNA follows: TGTGCCAGCAGTGAATGGACTGAAGAGACCCAGTACTTC.

This chain uses TRBV7-9 with TRBJ2-7; TRBD2 aligns across 9 bases. Losses at the gene ends were 5 bases for V and 4 bases for J; bases not matched to a gene: 9. CDR1 is SEHNR, CDR2 FQNEAQ, per germline (reference sequence). The CDR3 runs to 15 residues. For the CDR3, the DNA is TGTGCCAGCAGCCGAACCCTAGCGGGGATTTACGAGCAGTACTTC. The encoded protein is CASSRTLAGIYEQYF.

The J gene is TRBJ2-7, the V gene TRBV5-6, with a tentative D call TRBD1 (6 bases). The germline V gene encodes CDR1 SGHDT and CDR2 YYEEEE. This CDR3 has 13 amino acids. V lost 2 bases and J lost 2, with 8 bases in between. In DNA form, the CDR3 reads TGTGCCAGCAGCTTTGGGGACACCTACGAGCAGTACTTC. It specifies CASSFGDTYEQYF.

The genes are TRBV28 and TRBJ2-7, with 10 bases identical to TRBD1. This CDR3 contains 16 residues. V gave up 5 bases and J gave up 6 bases; unmatched junction bases: 13. The germline V gene encodes CDR1 MDHEN and CDR2 SYDVKM. CDR3 DNA sequence: TGTGCCAGCAGTAGCCCAGGGACAGGGGTTTCGGGCGAGCAGTACTTC. Translated, it gives CASSSPGTGVSGEQYF.

This rearrangement joins TRBV28 to TRBJ1-5; 8 positions match TRBD1. The V gene's germline CDR1 is MDHEN and CDR2 SYDVKM. V trimming: 5 bases; J trimming: 3 bases; junction bases outside the gene matches: 9. The CDR3 has 16 amino acids. The CDR3 coding sequence is TGTGCCAGCAGTCCTCCGGGACAGGTATTCAATCAGCCCCAGCATTTT. Translating it yields CASSPPGQVFNQPQHF.

This clone appeared a few times. The rearrangement uses TRBV5-5 and TRBJ2-2, with unresolved D. The CDR3 consists of 15 residues. Per the germline V gene, CDR1 is SGHKS and CDR2 is YYEKEE (reference sequence). Deletions cut 4 bases from V and 6 bases from J, with 16 bases between. The CDR3 DNA reads TGTGCCAGCAGCCCCAGTGTGTTCGGAGCCGGGGAGCTGTTTTTT. It yields the protein CASSPSVFGAGELFF. The variable domain in full, with the rest retrieved from reference TRBV5-5 and TRBJ2-2, is DAGVTQSPTHLIKTRGQQVTLRCSPISGHKSVSWYQQVLGQGPQFIFQYYEKEERGRGNFPDRFSARQFPNYSSELNVNALLLGDSALYLCASSPSVFGAGELFFGEGSRLTVL.

The chain has TRBV7-2 and TRBJ1-4; D possibly corresponds to TRBD1 (5 bases). The CDR3 totals 14 residues. Germline V gene data show CDR1 as SGHTA and CDR2 as FQGNSA. The V end lost 1 base, the J end lost 8 bases, and 11 bases lay between the germline ends. The CDR3 spells CASSLETGGEKLFF. DNA of the CDR3: TGTGCCAGCAGCTTAGAAACAGGTGGCGAAAAACTGTTTTTT.

The genes are TRBV28 and TRBJ2-7; 10 nucleotides line up with TRBD1. The CDR3 loop spans 16 amino acids. V lost 5 bases and J lost 2; bases outside the gene matches: 9. Germline lookup yields CDR1 MDHEN and CDR2 SYDVKM. The CDR3 reads CASSPLGTGVPYEQYF. Here the CDR3 DNA reads TGTGCCAGCAGTCCACTTGGGACAGGGGTTCCCTACGAGCAGTACTTC.

The chain recombines TRBV5-1 with TRBJ2-2; maybe TRBD2 (5 bases). The CDR3 length is 16 residues. The V gene lost 7 bases and the J gene lost 3 bases, with 19 bases spanning the gap. Germline loops: CDR1 SGHRS, CDR2 YFSETQ. The CDR3 reads CASSKSRDYHTGELFF. CDR3 coding DNA: TGCGCCAGCTCAAAAAGCAGAGACTATCACACCGGGGAGCTGTTTTTT. Full variable domain (missing parts from reference TRBV5-1 and TRBJ2-2): KAGVTQTPRYLIKTRGQQVTLSCSPISGHRSVSWYQQTPGQGLQFLFEYFSETQRNKGNFPGRFSGRQFSNSRSEMNVSTLELGDSALYLCASSKSRDYHTGELFFGEGSRLTVL.

The table lists this clone with a count of one. The CDR3, as DNA: TGTGCCAGCTCACCACAAGAGGGTAGGACAGATACGCAGTATTTT. Protein: CASSPQEGRTDTQYF. The gene calls are TRBV18 and TRBJ2-3, with D maybe TRBD2 (5 bases). This CDR3 region has 15 residues. Deletions cut 1 base from V and 3 bases from J, with 11 bases between. CDR1 is KGHSH and CDR2 is LQKENI in the germline V gene.

V and J are TRBV19 and TRBJ2-1; perhaps TRBD2 as D (5 bases). The CDR3 has 13 residues. Germline assignment: CDR1 LNHDA and CDR2 SQIVND (reference sequence). V shed 6 bases and J shed 9 bases, with 15 bases lying between them. The CDR3, as DNA: TGTGCCAGTAGCCGCCAGCACGGGGTTGAGCAGTTCTTC. Its translation is CASSRQHGVEQFF.

This sequence joins TRBV28 and TRBJ1-2; 8 bases map to TRBD1. The germline V gene encodes CDR1 MDHEN and CDR2 SYDVKM. The CDR3 contains 14 residues. V was pared by 4 bases and J by 4 bases, with 5 bases of the junction left unmatched. The CDR3 loop reads CASSSAGGTYGYTF. DNA for the CDR3: TGTGCCAGCAGTTCGGCAGGGGGCACCTATGGCTACACCTTC.

This chain joins TRBV28 and TRBJ2-5, with 8 bases identical to TRBD2. CDR3 length: 14 amino acids. Germline V gives CDR1 MDHEN, CDR2 SYDVKM. J lost 4 bases, V lost 7 bases, and 8 bases had no gene match. CDR3 nucleotide sequence: TGTGCCAGCATGAACGGACTAGCAGGAGAGACCCAGTACTTC. It yields the protein CASMNGLAGETQYF.

V and J are TRBV18 and TRBJ2-2, with D tentatively TRBD2 (6 bases). CDR1 and CDR2 from the germline V gene are KGHSH and LQKENI. Trimming removed 2 bases from V and 1 base from J, with 8 bases in between. The CDR3 totals 15 residues. CDR3 nucleotide sequence: TGTGCCAGCTCACCAGGGGGGAAGAACACCGGGGAGCTGTTTTTT. This translates into CASSPGGKNTGELFF.

CDR3 sequence: CAWSSGAGELFF. Written as DNA, the CDR3 is TGTGCCTGGAGTTCAGGGGCCGGGGAGCTGTTTTTT. This sequence joins TRBV30 and TRBJ2-2; a weak D match, TRBD1 (6 bases). V was pared by 2 bases and J by 6 bases, with 7 bases between. CDR3 length: 12 residues. From germline, CDR1 is GTSNPN and CDR2 SVGIG (reference sequence).

Judged by abundance, this clone is large. The rearrangement joins TRBV6-6 to TRBJ1-2; weak D call: TRBD1 (6 bases). Between the trimmed V and J ends, which lost 6 bases and 4 bases, there was a span of 15 bases. CDR3 length: 14 amino acids. Looked up from germline, CDR1 is MNHNY and CDR2 is SVGAGI (reference sequence). CDR3 protein: CASSRETGPYGYTF. The CDR3, as DNA: TGTGCCAGCAGCCGCGAGACAGGCCCCTATGGCTACACCTTC.

This rearrangement joins TRBV11-2 to TRBJ1-3; D might be TRBD1 (6 bases). The germline gives CDR1 SGHAT, CDR2 FQNNGV. The CDR3 length is 18 residues. Trimming took off 2 bases at V and 3 bases at J, with 20 bases between the two ends. The CDR3: CASSLLGGPSFFGNTIYF. The CDR3 DNA sequence: TGTGCCAGCAGCTTATTAGGGGGACCGTCGTTTTTTGGAAACACCATATATTTT.

The chain's CDR3 is CATGGRNQETQYF. In DNA, the CDR3 is TGTGCCACAGGAGGGAGGAACCAAGAGACCCAGTACTTC. J is TRBJ2-5 and V is TRBV6-5; TRBD2 might be the D (6 bases). CDR3 size: 13 residues. The germline CDR1 and CDR2 sequences are MNHEY and SVGAGI. Trimming stripped 10 bases from V and 0 bases from J, with 12 bases between.

V is TRBV23-1 and J is TRBJ2-5; 9 bases agree with TRBD2. TRBV23-1 is noted as an ORF with a role that remains uncertain. The ends lost 8 bases at V and 4 bases at J; junction bases unmatched: 20. This CDR3 is 18 amino acids long. The CDR3 is CASVAPKGGGAPSETQYF. The CDR3, as DNA: TGCGCCAGCGTTGCGCCCAAAGGCGGGGGGGCCCCATCAGAGACCCAGTACTTC.

The table lists this clone with many counts. The J gene is TRBJ1-2, the V gene TRBV9; TRBD1 aligns across 7 bases. Germline values: CDR1 SGDLS, CDR2 YYNGEE. The trim removed 4 bases at V and 8 bases at J, leaving 5 bases unmatched. CDR3 length: 12 residues. The CDR3 sequence is CASSRGRGGYTF. CDR3 nucleotide sequence: TGTGCCAGCAGCAGGGGCAGGGGGGGCTACACCTTC.

The V gene is TRBV6-5, the J gene TRBJ2-7; a weak D match, TRBD2 (5 bases). This CDR3 comprises 14 residues. Germline V gene data show CDR1 as MNHEY and CDR2 as SVGAGI. Trimming removed 3 bases at V and 2 bases at J, with 11 bases between. The CDR3 here is CASSYQSGPYEQYF. In DNA, the CDR3 is TGTGCCAGCAGTTATCAGAGCGGTCCCTACGAGCAGTACTTC.

The chain joins TRBV5-1 to TRBJ2-7, with TRBD1 matching over 11 bases. Per the germline V gene, CDR1 is SGHRS and CDR2 is YFSETQ. V lost 4 bases and J lost 3; bases outside the gene matches: 3. This CDR3 has 14 amino acids. This chain's CDR3 is CASSPGQGDYEQYF. The CDR3 nucleotides read TGCGCCAGCAGCCCGGGACAGGGGGACTACGAGCAGTACTTC.